The subject of this entry is one T cell receptor beta chain. The germline V and J ends were trimmed by 7 bases and 5 bases, with 14 bases remaining between them. CDR3 size: 13 residues. Germline V gene data show CDR1 as MNHNY and CDR2 as SVGAGI (reference sequence). The source of the sample is a study of CD8 T cell repertoires and HIV-1 epitope variants. In the study overall: Controls included no peptide, Ebola AY9 epitope, and a CMV, EBV, flu pool.

On the immunoSEQ platform, TCR beta CDR3s were sequenced at survey depth. This table comes from immunoSEQ multiplex PCR, and its TCRdb copy is limited to in-frame clones, with some not included. This sample has 90,000 or so clones, with almost 75% found just once. V gene TRBV6-6 combines with J gene TRBJ1-1; weak D call: TRBD1 (6 bases). The receptor's source is a male donor with HIV. The sequenced sample consisted of uncultured baseline CD8+ T cells from peripheral blood mononuclear cells (PBMCs). The CDR3 nucleotides read TGTGCCAGCACCCCGGGACACCGGACTGAAGCTTTCTTT. It translates to CASTPGHRTEAFF.